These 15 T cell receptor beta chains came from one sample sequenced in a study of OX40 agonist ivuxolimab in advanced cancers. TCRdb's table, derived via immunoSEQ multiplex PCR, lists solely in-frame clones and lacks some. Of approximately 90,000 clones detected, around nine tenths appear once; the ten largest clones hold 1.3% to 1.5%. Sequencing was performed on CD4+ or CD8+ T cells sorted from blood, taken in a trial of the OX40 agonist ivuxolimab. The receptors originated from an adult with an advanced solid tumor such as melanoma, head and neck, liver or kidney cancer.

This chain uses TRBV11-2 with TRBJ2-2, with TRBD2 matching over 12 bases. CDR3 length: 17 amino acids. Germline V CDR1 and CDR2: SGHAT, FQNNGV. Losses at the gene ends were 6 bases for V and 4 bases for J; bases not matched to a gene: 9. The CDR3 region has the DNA TGTGCCAGCAGTCCTACGCTAGCGGGGGGGTTCACCGGGGAGCTGTTTTTT. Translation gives CASSPTLAGGFTGELFF.

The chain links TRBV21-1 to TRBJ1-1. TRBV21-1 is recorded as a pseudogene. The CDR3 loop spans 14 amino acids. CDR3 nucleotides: TGTGCCAGCAGCATGGAGGGGGGGCTCGGTGAAGCTTTCTTT. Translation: CASSMEGGLGEAFF.

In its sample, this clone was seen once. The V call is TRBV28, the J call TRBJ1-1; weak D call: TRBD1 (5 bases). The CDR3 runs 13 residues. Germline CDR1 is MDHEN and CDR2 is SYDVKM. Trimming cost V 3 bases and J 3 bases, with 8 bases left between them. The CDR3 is CASSLGGDTEAFF. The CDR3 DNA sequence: TGTGCCAGCAGTTTGGGGGGGGACACTGAAGCTTTCTTT.

This CDR3 reads CASITGTGGGTGELFF. The CDR3 nucleotides read TGTGCCAGCATCACGGGGACAGGGGGCGGCACCGGGGAGCTGTTTTTT. V usage is TRBV6-6 and J usage is TRBJ2-2, with 12 bases matching TRBD1. CDR1 and CDR2 (germline): MNHNY, SVGAGI (reference sequence). J gave up 4 bases and V 7 bases, and 7 bases lay outside the gene matches. The CDR3 extends over 16 amino acids.

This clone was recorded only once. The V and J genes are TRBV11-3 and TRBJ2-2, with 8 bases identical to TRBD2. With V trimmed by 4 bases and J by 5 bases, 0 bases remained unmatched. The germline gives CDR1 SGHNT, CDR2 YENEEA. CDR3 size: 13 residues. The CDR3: CASSSSGTGELFF. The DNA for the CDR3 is TGTGCCAGCAGCTCTAGCGGGACCGGGGAGCTGTTTTTT.

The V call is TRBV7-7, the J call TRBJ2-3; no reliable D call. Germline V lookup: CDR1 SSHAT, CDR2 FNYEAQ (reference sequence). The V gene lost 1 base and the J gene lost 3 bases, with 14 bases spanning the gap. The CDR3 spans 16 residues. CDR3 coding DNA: TGTGCCAGCAGCTTAGGCCCAGGCCGACGGACAGATACGCAGTATTTT. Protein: CASSLGPGRRTDTQYF.

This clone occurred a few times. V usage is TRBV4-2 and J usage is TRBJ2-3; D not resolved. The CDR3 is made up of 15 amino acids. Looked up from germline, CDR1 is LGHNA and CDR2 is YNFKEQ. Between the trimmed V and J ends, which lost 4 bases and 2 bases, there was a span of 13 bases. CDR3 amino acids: CASSPVDRPTDTQYF. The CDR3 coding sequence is TGTGCCAGCAGCCCCGTCGACCGTCCCACAGATACGCAGTATTTT.

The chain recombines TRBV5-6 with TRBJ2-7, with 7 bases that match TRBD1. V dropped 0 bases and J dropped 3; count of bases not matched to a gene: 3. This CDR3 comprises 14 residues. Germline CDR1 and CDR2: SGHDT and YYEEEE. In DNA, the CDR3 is TGTGCCAGCAGCTTGGTAGGACAGGACTACGAGCAGTACTTC. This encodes CASSLVGQDYEQYF.

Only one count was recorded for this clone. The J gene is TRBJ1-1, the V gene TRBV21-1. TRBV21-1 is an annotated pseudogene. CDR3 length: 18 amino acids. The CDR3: CASSKEGGQGGGCTEAFF. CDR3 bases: TGTGCCAGCAGCAAAGAAGGAGGGCAGGGCGGGGGATGCACTGAAGCTTTCTTT.

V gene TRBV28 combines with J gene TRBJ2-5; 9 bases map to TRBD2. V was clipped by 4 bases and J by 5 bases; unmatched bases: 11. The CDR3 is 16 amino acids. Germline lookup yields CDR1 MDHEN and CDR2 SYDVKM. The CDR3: CASSSPREGFGETQYF. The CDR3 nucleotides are TGTGCCAGCAGTTCCCCGCGGGAGGGCTTTGGGGAGACCCAGTACTTC.

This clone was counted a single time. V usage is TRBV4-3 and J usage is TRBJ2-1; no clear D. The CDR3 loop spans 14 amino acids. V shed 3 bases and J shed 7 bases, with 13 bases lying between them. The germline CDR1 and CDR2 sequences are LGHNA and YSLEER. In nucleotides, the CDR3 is TGCGCCAGCAGCCACGGCATTACGGTGAATGAGCAGTTCTTC. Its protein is CASSHGITVNEQFF.

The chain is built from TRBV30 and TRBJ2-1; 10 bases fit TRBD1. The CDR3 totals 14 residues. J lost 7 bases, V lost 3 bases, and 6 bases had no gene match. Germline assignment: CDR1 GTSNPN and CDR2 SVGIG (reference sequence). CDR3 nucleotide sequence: TGTGCCTGGAGGAGACAGGGGGCGCGGAATGAGCAGTTCTTC. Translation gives CAWRRQGARNEQFF.

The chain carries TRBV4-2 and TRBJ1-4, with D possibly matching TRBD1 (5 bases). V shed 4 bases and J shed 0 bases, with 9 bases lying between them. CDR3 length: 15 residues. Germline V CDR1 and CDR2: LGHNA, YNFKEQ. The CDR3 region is CASSPGQATNEKLFF. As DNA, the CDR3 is TGTGCCAGCAGCCCCGGACAAGCAACTAATGAAAAACTGTTTTTT.

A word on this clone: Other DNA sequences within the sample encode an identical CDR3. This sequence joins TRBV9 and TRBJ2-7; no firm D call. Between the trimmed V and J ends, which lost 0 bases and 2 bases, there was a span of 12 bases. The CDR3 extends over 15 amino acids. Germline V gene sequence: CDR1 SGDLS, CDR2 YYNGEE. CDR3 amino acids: CASSVAGQPTYEQYF. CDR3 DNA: TGTGCCAGCAGCGTAGCTGGGCAACCTACCTACGAGCAGTACTTC.

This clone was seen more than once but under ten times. The CDR3 is CASRKGGANTEAFF. The CDR3, as DNA: TGTGCCAGCAGAAAAGGGGGGGCGAACACTGAAGCTTTCTTT. The chain couples TRBV28 to TRBJ1-1; perhaps TRBD1 as D (6 bases). Germline lookup yields CDR1 MDHEN and CDR2 SYDVKM. Trimming took 6 bases from V and 1 from J, leaving 12 bases between them. The CDR3 totals 14 residues.